This entry is about one T cell receptor beta chain. The V and J ends lost 6 bases and 10 bases respectively, with 19 bases between them. The germline V gene has CDR1 SNHLY and CDR2 FYNNEI. There are 14 residues in the CDR3. This sample was included in a study of blood T cell repertoires in COVID-19. Across the study: COVID-19 samples from acute and convalescent phases originated in the United States, Italy and Spain. The analysed material was cDNA or gDNA that came from T cells, B-cell-depleted T cells, or PBMCs.

The authors' processing: Amplified reference gene primers provided the basis for estimating nucleated cell counts. Produced via immunoSEQ multiplex PCR; TCRdb's table is partial and in-frame only. For V, J and clone size, that table is used; D and trimming come from the DNA. The sample includes about 200,000 clones, 75% to 85% of them seen just once. Source material: peripheral blood. V and J are TRBV2 and TRBJ1-5; D unclear. The clonotype comes from a human donor in a cohort sampled during active COVID-19. As DNA, the CDR3 is TGTGCCAGCAGCGGTTACGGCGCGGATCCACCCCAGCATTTT. Translation: CASSGYGADPPQHF.